The next 27 T cell receptor beta chains were all read from a single sample in a study of blood T cell repertoires in COVID-19. Libraries were prepared by immunoSEQ multiplex PCR; TCRdb keeps only in-frame clonotypes and omits some of them. The sample contains a few hundred thousand clones, roughly nine tenths of which appear only once. The material sequenced was peripheral blood. The source of these receptors is a woman aged 40 to 49 who had recovered from COVID-19.

The chain combines TRBV3-1 (or the pseudogene TRBV3-2) with TRBJ2-1; maybe TRBD1 (6 bases). V was pared by 4 bases and J by 13 bases, with 11 bases between. Germline-derived CDR1 and CDR2 are LGHDT and YNNKEL (reference sequence). The CDR3 contains 11 residues. CDR3 DNA sequence: TGTGCCAGCAGCCTGCCCGGGACACAGTTCTTC. It codes for CASSLPGTQFF.

DNA of the CDR3: TGTGCCAGTGGGCATGGGACAGAGTCTGGCTACACCTTC. Protein product: CASGHGTESGYTF. The chain links TRBV19 to TRBJ1-2; TRBD1 agrees at 7 bases. The CDR3 runs to 13 residues. V dropped 8 bases and J dropped 7; count of bases not matched to a gene: 10. The V gene's germline CDR1 is LNHDA and CDR2 SQIVND (reference sequence).

The chain recombines TRBV7-2 with TRBJ2-1; 11 bases are a match to TRBD2. This CDR3 has 17 amino acids. Germline assignment: CDR1 SGHTA and CDR2 FQGNSA. Unmatched junction bases numbered 12, after V lost 4 bases and J lost 7 bases. The DNA for the CDR3 is TGTGCCAGCAGCTCGATACTAGCGGGGGCTAATATTAATGAGCAGTTCTTC. It codes for CASSSILAGANINEQFF.

The rearrangement uses TRBV12-3 or TRBV12-4 and TRBJ2-2; D is unclear. The CDR3 length is 12 residues. The ends were cut back, 3 bases at V and 7 bases at J, with 6 bases in the middle. Here the CDR3 DNA reads TGTGCCAGCAGTTTCCACAGCGGGGAGCTGTTTTTT. Protein: CASSFHSGELFF.

The chain employs TRBV28 and TRBJ1-1; D not certain. The CDR3 is made up of 15 amino acids. Trimming removed 5 bases from V and 3 bases from J, with 16 bases in between. Germline CDR1 is MDHEN and CDR2 is SYDVKM. CDR3: CASSPAGGLDTEAFF. DNA of the CDR3: TGTGCCAGCAGTCCAGCGGGCGGACTTGACACTGAAGCTTTCTTT.

This chain uses TRBV11-2 with TRBJ2-7; 8 bases map to TRBD1. This CDR3 has 15 residues. The V gene's germline CDR1 is SGHAT and CDR2 FQNNGV. Unmatched junction bases numbered 13, after V lost 6 bases and J lost 6 bases. The DNA for the CDR3 is TGTGCCAGCAGGCACCCCGGGGACAGGAGAAGCGAGCAGTACTTC. Its translation is CASRHPGDRRSEQYF. Based on the CDR3 plus reference TRBV11-2 and TRBJ2-7, the full variable domain is EAGVAQSPRYKIIEKRQSVAFWCNPISGHATLYWYQQILGQGPKLLIQFQNNGVVDDSQLPKDRFSAERLKGVDSTLKIQPAKLEDSAVYLCASRHPGDRRSEQYFGPGTRLTVT.

This clone came up once. The chain couples TRBV19 to TRBJ1-5; unclear D gene. Germline CDR1 and CDR2: LNHDA and SQIVND (reference sequence). V lost 5 bases and J 2 bases, leaving 7 bases between the germline ends. This CDR3 contains 13 residues. The CDR3 here is CASSPRGNQPQHF. The CDR3, as DNA: TGTGCCAGTAGTCCCCGGGGCAATCAGCCCCAGCATTTT.

CDR3 bases: TGCGCCAGCAGCCCATGGACAGAAGAGACCCAGTACTTC. It encodes CASSPWTEETQYF. The V call is TRBV5-1, the J call TRBJ2-5, with TRBD1 as a possible D gene (6 bases). Germline V lookup: CDR1 SGHRS, CDR2 YFSETQ. This CDR3 is 13 amino acids long. The V gene lost 4 bases and the J gene lost 3 bases, with 10 bases spanning the gap.

This chain uses TRBV28 with TRBJ1-1, with TRBD1 as a possible D gene (6 bases). V was shortened by 6 bases and J by 0 bases, with 17 bases between the two germline ends. Germline values: CDR1 MDHEN, CDR2 SYDVKM. The CDR3 loop spans 16 amino acids. The CDR3 reads CASSPTGMPMNTEAFF. The CDR3 DNA follows: TGTGCCAGCAGCCCTACAGGGATGCCGATGAACACTGAAGCTTTCTTT.

The rearrangement links TRBV28 to TRBJ1-2; a weak D match, TRBD1 (5 bases). CDR1 is MDHEN, CDR2 SYDVKM, per germline. CDR3 length: 14 residues. Deletions cut 3 bases from V and 12 bases from J, with 20 bases between. This CDR3 reads CASSLGGAERTDTF. Here the CDR3 DNA reads TGTGCCAGCAGTTTGGGAGGGGCAGAACGAACGGACACCTTC.

This chain links TRBV7-2 with TRBJ1-3; TRBD1 matches at 7 bases. Germline V gene data show CDR1 as SGHTA and CDR2 as FQGNSA. Trimming at V came to 5 bases and at J to 0 bases, leaving 7 bases not matched to a gene. The CDR3 length is 16 residues. CDR3 coding DNA: TGTGCCAGCAGCATCGGACAGGCCGGCTCTGGAAACACCATATATTTT. As protein: CASSIGQAGSGNTIYF. The complete variable domain, with remaining parts taken from reference TRBV7-2 and TRBJ1-3, reads GAGVSQSPSNKVTEKGKDVELRCDPISGHTALYWYRQSLGQGLEFLIYFQGNSAPDKSGLPSDRFSAERTGGSVSTLTIQRTQQEDSAVYLCASSIGQAGSGNTIYFGEGSWLTVV.

This clone occurred once. The rearrangement uses TRBV28 and TRBJ1-2; 7 bases are a match to TRBD1. The CDR3 spans 15 residues. The germline V gene has CDR1 MDHEN and CDR2 SYDVKM. V shed 3 bases, J shed 8 bases, and the junction held 12 bases outside the gene matches. This CDR3 reads CASSFPQGVLSGYTF. The CDR3 nucleotides read TGTGCCAGCAGTTTCCCTCAGGGGGTGTTGAGCGGCTACACCTTC.

The rearrangement links TRBV6-5 to TRBJ1-5; D gene uncertain. The CDR3 spans 14 residues. Trimming left V 8 bases short and J 0 bases short, with 11 bases between. Germline CDR1 reads MNHEY; CDR2 reads SVGAGI. The CDR3 here is CASQRDNSNQPQHF. CDR3 nucleotides: TGTGCCAGCCAGAGGGATAATAGCAATCAGCCCCAGCATTTT.

This chain links TRBV30 with TRBJ2-1, with 8 bases aligning to TRBD1. The germline V gene has CDR1 GTSNPN and CDR2 SVGIG (reference sequence). The CDR3 is 14 amino acids. The CDR3 loop is CAIARQGFYNEQFF. Written as DNA, the CDR3 is TGTGCTATCGCACGACAGGGGTTTTACAATGAGCAGTTCTTC.

The chain uses TRBV10-3 and TRBJ2-1; 8 positions agree with TRBD1. Losses at the gene ends were 5 bases for V and 5 bases for J; bases not matched to a gene: 5. The CDR3 totals 14 residues. In germline, CDR1 is ENHRY, CDR2 SYGVKD. The DNA of the CDR3 is TGTGCCATCAGTTCCAGGGACAGGAACAATGAGCAGTTCTTC. Translated: CAISSRDRNNEQFF.

The J gene is TRBJ1-2, the V gene TRBV5-4, with D perhaps TRBD1 (5 bases). This CDR3 is 14 amino acids long. Germline V gene lookup returns CDR1 SGHNT and CDR2 YYREEE (reference sequence). V lost 0 bases and J 5 bases, leaving 11 bases between the germline ends. The CDR3 DNA follows: TGTGCCAGCAGCTTGGCCGGGGAGGGGTATGGCTACACCTTC. Its protein product is CASSLAGEGYGYTF.

The V gene is TRBV5-4, the J gene TRBJ2-5; 8 positions match TRBD1. V trimming: 4 bases; J trimming: 5 bases; junction bases outside the gene matches: 10. The CDR3 has 15 amino acids. In germline, CDR1 is SGHNT, CDR2 YYREEE (reference sequence). CDR3 DNA sequence: TGTGCCAGCAGCGATCAGGGGGCATCGGGGGAGACCCAGTACTTC. Encoded protein: CASSDQGASGETQYF.

This clone was seen ten or more times. The chain uses TRBV6-5 and TRBJ2-7, with D possibly matching TRBD1 (5 bases). Germline V gene lookup returns CDR1 MNHEY and CDR2 SVGAGI. CDR3 size: 14 residues. Deletions cut 5 bases from V and 3 bases from J, with 14 bases between. The CDR3 coding sequence is TGTGCCAGCAGTCTACGCGCCGACAGCTACGAGCAGTACTTC. It codes for CASSLRADSYEQYF.

The chain uses TRBV27 and TRBJ1-6; the D is unclear. The V and J ends lost 1 base and 8 bases respectively, with 9 bases between them. Germline V gives CDR1 MNHEY, CDR2 SMNVEV (reference sequence). The CDR3 consists of 14 residues. The CDR3 DNA reads TGTGCCAGCAGTTTATACGGGGATCATTCACCCCTCCACTTT. Amino acids: CASSLYGDHSPLHF.

The chain combines TRBV28 with TRBJ1-2, with TRBD1 as a possible D gene (5 bases). Germline-derived CDR1 and CDR2 are MDHEN and SYDVKM. V lost 6 bases, J lost 3 bases, and 11 bases lay in between. The CDR3 loop spans 13 amino acids. The CDR3 here is CASSSGRDYGYTF. DNA of the CDR3: TGTGCCAGCAGCTCTGGCAGGGACTATGGCTACACCTTC.

The CDR3 loop reads CASNTGGNLYEQYF. CDR3 coding DNA: TGTGCCAGCAACACGGGGGGGAACCTCTACGAGCAGTACTTC. The rearrangement uses TRBV6-5 and TRBJ2-7, with 8 bases matching TRBD2. This CDR3 is 14 amino acids long. V shed 7 bases, J shed 3 bases, and the junction held 8 bases outside the gene matches. Germline loops: CDR1 MNHEY, CDR2 SVGAGI.

The chain carries TRBV7-2 and TRBJ1-4, with 11 bases matching TRBD1. V trimming: 5 bases; J trimming: 8 bases; junction bases outside the gene matches: 4. The length of the CDR3 is 14 residues. Germline V gene sequence: CDR1 SGHTA, CDR2 FQGNSA. As DNA, the CDR3 is TGTGCCAGCAGCGACCGGACAGGGGGCGAAAAACTGTTTTTT. Amino acids: CASSDRTGGEKLFF.

In its sample, this clone was seen once. The V gene is TRBV13, the J gene TRBJ2-4; D gene uncertain. The CDR3 consists of 14 residues. Between the trimmed V and J ends, which lost 6 bases and 6 bases, there was a span of 15 bases. Germline V gene sequence: CDR1 PRHDT, CDR2 FYEKMQ (reference sequence). The CDR3 DNA reads as TGTGCCAGCAGATTTCAGCAGGAAGCAAACATTCAGTACTTC. Amino acid sequence: CASRFQQEANIQYF.

The CDR3 coding sequence is TGTGCCAGCAGTTTCGGGTTGGCCGGAAACACCATATATTTT. Amino acid sequence: CASSFGLAGNTIYF. This chain joins TRBV28 and TRBJ1-3; D uncertain. Trimming took 3 bases from V and 4 from J, leaving 10 bases between them. The CDR3 consists of 14 residues. CDR1 is MDHEN, CDR2 SYDVKM, per germline.

The chain combines TRBV2 with TRBJ1-3, with a weak D call TRBD1 (5 bases). The CDR3 is made up of 16 amino acids. Germline values: CDR1 SNHLY, CDR2 FYNNEI. V lost 6 bases and J lost 0, with 15 bases in between. The CDR3 nucleotides are TGTGCCAGCAGCCTCAAGGGGCCCCCCTCTGGAAACACCATATATTTT. Translation: CASSLKGPPSGNTIYF.

This clone has more than one count but fewer than ten. This chain links TRBV11-3 with TRBJ2-5; TRBD2 matches 12 bases. V dropped 4 bases and J dropped 5; count of bases not matched to a gene: 5. Germline V gives CDR1 SGHNT, CDR2 YENEEA. The CDR3 runs to 15 residues. CDR3 loop: CASSSRTSGTETQYF. The CDR3, as DNA: TGTGCCAGCAGCTCCCGGACTAGCGGGACGGAGACCCAGTACTTC.

The chain couples TRBV29-1 to TRBJ1-1; no clear D gene. CDR1 and CDR2 (germline): SQVTM, ANQGSEA. The length of the CDR3 is 14 residues. The V end was cut by 4 bases, the J end by 1 base, with 13 bases between. CDR3 sequence (DNA): TGCAGCGTTGCCGGAGCCGCCGGGAACACTGAAGCTTTCTTT. It translates to CSVAGAAGNTEAFF.